The 10 T cell receptor beta chains given below trace back to one sample, sequenced in a study of blood T cell repertoires in COVID-19. The data were produced by immunoSEQ multiplex PCR, yet TCRdb's version contains in-frame clones alone and is incomplete. The profile shows tens of thousands of clones, over 60% of them singletons. Sequencing was done on a sample of peripheral blood. The source is a man aged 30 to 39 with COVID-19, enrolled during active disease.

This rearrangement joins TRBV7-8 to TRBJ2-7, with TRBD2 matching over 9 bases. Per germline, CDR1 SGHVS and CDR2 FQNEAQ. The CDR3 loop spans 17 amino acids. Losses at the gene ends were 0 bases for V and 2 bases for J; bases not matched to a gene: 8. The CDR3 is CASSLARQRGATYEQYF. The CDR3 DNA reads as TGTGCCAGCAGCTTAGCCCGGCAGCGGGGGGCCACCTACGAGCAGTACTTC.

This clone was detected a few times. This chain uses TRBV6-5 with TRBJ2-7; TRBD2 aligns across 7 bases. V shed 7 bases, J shed 1 base, and the junction held 7 bases outside the gene matches. The germline gives CDR1 MNHEY, CDR2 SVGAGI. CDR3 length equals 14 residues. CDR3 in amino acids: CASMAGVGSYEQYF. CDR3 DNA sequence: TGTGCCAGCATGGCGGGAGTGGGGTCCTACGAGCAGTACTTC.

The chain links TRBV4-1 to TRBJ1-2, with unresolved D. CDR3 length equals 15 residues. The V gene's germline CDR1 is MGHRA and CDR2 YSYEKL. The ends were cut back, 2 bases at V and 2 bases at J, with 12 bases in the middle. CDR3 protein: CASSQIGLTNYGYTF. CDR3 bases: TGCGCCAGCAGCCAAATCGGACTGACCAACTATGGCTACACCTTC.

The chain combines TRBV3-1 (or the pseudogene TRBV3-2) with TRBJ2-7; 7 bases are a match to TRBD2. The CDR3 runs 16 residues. Germline CDR1 LGHDT, CDR2 YNNKEL (reference sequence). V lost 3 bases to trimming and J lost 7 bases; unmatched junction nucleotides: 15. The CDR3 DNA follows: TGTGCCAGCAGCCACCTCCCCCGGGGGGTTGCTGGTGAGCAGTACTTC. It codes for CASSHLPRGVAGEQYF.

CDR3 DNA sequence: TGTGCCAGTAGACCCACGGGGTATTACACAGATACGCAGTATTTT. Residues: CASRPTGYYTDTQYF. The J gene is TRBJ2-3, the V gene TRBV19, with D possibly TRBD2 on 5 matching bases. Germline V gene sequence: CDR1 LNHDA, CDR2 SQIVND (reference sequence). CDR3 size: 15 residues. Trimming removed 6 bases from V and 2 bases from J, with 15 bases in between.

This clone came up once. V and J are TRBV2 and TRBJ2-2; weak D call: TRBD1 (5 bases). Germline CDR1 and CDR2: SNHLY and FYNNEI. The CDR3 sequence is 15 residues long. With 8 bases removed from V and 2 bases from J, the gap between germline ends came to 15 bases. This CDR3 is CASSLEQGNTGELFF. The CDR3 DNA reads as TGTGCCAGCTCCCTAGAGCAGGGAAACACCGGGGAGCTGTTTTTT.

The chain uses TRBV2 and TRBJ2-7, with 8 bases aligning to TRBD1. The germline CDR1 and CDR2 sequences are SNHLY and FYNNEI. The CDR3 has 16 residues. V was pared by 6 bases and J by 0 bases, with 10 bases of the junction left unmatched. CDR3 nucleotide sequence: TGTGCCAGCAGGGGGGTCACAGGGGGTCTCTCCTACGAGCAGTACTTC. Amino acid sequence: CASRGVTGGLSYEQYF.

This chain connects TRBV10-3 to TRBJ2-2; D possibly corresponds to TRBD2 (6 bases). The V end lost 8 bases, the J end lost 6 bases, and 7 bases lay between the germline ends. The CDR3 runs to 11 residues. Germline CDR1 is ENHRY and CDR2 is SYGVKD. The CDR3 sequence: CAIWEAGELFF. The CDR3 DNA is TGTGCCATCTGGGAGGCCGGGGAGCTGTTTTTT.

The chain combines TRBV7-3 with TRBJ2-1; 11 nucleotides match TRBD2. This CDR3 has 15 residues. Germline CDR1 reads SGHTA; CDR2 reads FQGTGA. With 2 bases clipped from V and 7 bases from J, the junction kept 4 bases outside the gene matches. In nucleotides, the CDR3 is TGTGCCAGCAGCTTAGAGGGACTAGCGGAAAATGAGCAGTTCTTC. It yields the protein CASSLEGLAENEQFF.

The chain is built from TRBV6-5 and TRBJ1-2; 9 nucleotides agree with TRBD1. The germline V gene has CDR1 MNHEY and CDR2 SVGAGI. The V segment lost 4 bases and the J segment 3 bases; nucleotides outside the gene matches: 6. The CDR3 contains 15 residues. In DNA form, the CDR3 reads TGTGCCAGCAGTTTCGGACAGGGGTTTCACTATGGCTACACCTTC. Translated, it gives CASSFGQGFHYGYTF.